These 8 T cell receptor beta chains came from one sample sequenced in a study of T cell responses to AZD1222 COVID-19 vaccine. Clones were sequenced by immunoSEQ multiplex PCR, and TCRdb holds only the in-frame ones, with some missing. This sample has roughly 110,000 clones, with around 91% found just once. The source was peripheral blood, collected on day 0 of AZD1222 vaccination. These receptor sequences come from an adult in good health.

CDR3 sequence: CASSPLIGSANEKLFF. The CDR3 DNA reads as TGTGCCAGCTCACCTCTTATCGGCTCGGCTAATGAAAAACTGTTTTTT. The chain has TRBV18 and TRBJ1-4; D is unclear. The CDR3 is 16 amino acids. Trimming pared 3 bases from V and 3 bases from J, leaving 14 bases between. The germline V gene has CDR1 KGHSH and CDR2 LQKENI.

The V gene is TRBV7-2, the J gene TRBJ1-1, with a tentative D call TRBD1 (5 bases). V lost 6 bases, J lost 1 base, and 9 bases lay in between. The CDR3 totals 13 residues. Germline values: CDR1 SGHTA, CDR2 FQGNSA. DNA of the CDR3: TGTGCCAGCAGTATGACAGCGAACACTGAAGCTTTCTTT. Translation gives CASSMTANTEAFF.

The chain joins TRBV7-2 to TRBJ1-2, with D unresolved. The CDR3 has 13 amino acids. The germline V and J ends were trimmed by 1 base and 2 bases, with 5 bases remaining between them. From germline, CDR1 is SGHTA and CDR2 FQGNSA. The chain's CDR3 is CASSLDLNYGYTF. The CDR3 DNA reads as TGTGCCAGCAGCTTAGACCTCAACTATGGCTACACCTTC.

The rearrangement uses TRBV27 and TRBJ2-5; 9 positions match TRBD1. Germline values: CDR1 MNHEY, CDR2 SMNVEV (reference sequence). V lost 5 bases and J lost 5; bases outside the gene matches: 9. This CDR3 is 15 amino acids long. The CDR3 protein is CASSDRQGVGETQYF. CDR3 sequence (DNA): TGTGCCAGCAGTGACCGACAGGGGGTTGGGGAGACCCAGTACTTC.

The gene calls are TRBV30 and TRBJ1-1; TRBD1 matches at 8 bases. The germline gives CDR1 GTSNPN, CDR2 SVGIG (reference sequence). CDR3 size: 13 residues. Trimming took 4 bases from V and 7 from J; bases not matched to a gene: 8. The DNA of the CDR3 is TGTGCCTGGATCCGAACAGGGGGGAATGAAGCTTTCTTT. Its protein is CAWIRTGGNEAFF.

V usage is TRBV19 and J usage is TRBJ1-5, with D hard to call. V lost 5 bases and J 7 bases, leaving 12 bases between the germline ends. Germline V lookup: CDR1 LNHDA, CDR2 SQIVND (reference sequence). This CDR3 region has 13 residues. This CDR3 reads CASSPDAGQPQHF. As DNA, the CDR3 is TGTGCCAGTAGTCCCGACGCGGGACAGCCCCAGCATTTT.

This chain joins TRBV9 and TRBJ2-1, with TRBD2 identical over 8 bases. Trimming at V came to 6 bases and at J to 4 bases, leaving 12 bases not matched to a gene. CDR3 length: 16 residues. Germline CDR1 is SGDLS and CDR2 is YYNGEE. The CDR3 sequence is CASNPSGGLSYNEQFF. The CDR3 DNA reads TGTGCCAGCAACCCGTCGGGGGGGCTGTCTTACAATGAGCAGTTCTTC. The whole variable domain, filled in from reference TRBV9 and TRBJ2-1, reads DSGVTQTPKHLITATGQRVTLRCSPRSGDLSVYWYQQSLDQGLQFLIQYYNGEERAKGNILERFSAQQFPDLHSELNLSSLELGDSALYFCASNPSGGLSYNEQFFGPGTRLTVL.

The chain uses TRBV5-1 and TRBJ2-5; 9 nucleotides match TRBD2. CDR3 length: 18 residues. CDR1 is SGHRS and CDR2 is YFSETQ in the germline V gene. V gave up 0 bases and J gave up 0 bases; unmatched junction bases: 9. This chain's CDR3 is CASSLAERGAPYQETQYF. Written as DNA, the CDR3 is TGCGCCAGCAGCTTGGCCGAGCGGGGGGCTCCTTACCAAGAGACCCAGTACTTC.